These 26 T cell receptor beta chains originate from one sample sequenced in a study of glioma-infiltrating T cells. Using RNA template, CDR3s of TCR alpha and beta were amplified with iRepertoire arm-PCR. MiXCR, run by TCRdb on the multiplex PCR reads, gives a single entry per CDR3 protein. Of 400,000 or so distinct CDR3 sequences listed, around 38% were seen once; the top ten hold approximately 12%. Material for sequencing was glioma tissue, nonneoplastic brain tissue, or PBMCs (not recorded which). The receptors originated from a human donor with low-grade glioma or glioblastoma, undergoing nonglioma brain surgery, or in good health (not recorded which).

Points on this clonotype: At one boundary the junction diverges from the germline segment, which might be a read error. The CDR3 spells CASSLGTKDTQYF. The CDR3 region has the DNA TGTGCCAGCAGTTTAGGGACCAAAGATACGCAGTACTTT. This chain joins TRBV28 and TRBJ2-3; D could derive from TRBD1 or TRBD2 (5 bases each). Germline V lookup: CDR1 MDHEN, CDR2 SYDVKM. The CDR3 runs to 13 residues. Drawing the rest from reference TRBV28 and TRBJ2-3, the complete variable domain is DVKVTQSSRYLVKRTGEKVFLECVQDMDHENMFWYRQDPGLGLRLIYFSYDVKMKEKGDIPEGYSVSREKKERFSLILESASTNQTSMYLCASSLGTKDTQYFGPGTRLTVL.

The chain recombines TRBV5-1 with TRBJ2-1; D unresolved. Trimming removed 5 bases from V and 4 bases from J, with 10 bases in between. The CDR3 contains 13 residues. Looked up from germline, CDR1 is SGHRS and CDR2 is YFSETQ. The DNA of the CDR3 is TGCGCCAGCAGGCCCATTCAATACAATGAGCAGTTCTTC. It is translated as CASRPIQYNEQFF.

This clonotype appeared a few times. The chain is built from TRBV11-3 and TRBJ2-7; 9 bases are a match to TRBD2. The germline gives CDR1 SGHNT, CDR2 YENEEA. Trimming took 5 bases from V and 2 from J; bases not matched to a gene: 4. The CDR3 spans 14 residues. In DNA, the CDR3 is TGTGCCAGCAGCCCTAGCGGGGCGACCTACGAGCAGTACTTC. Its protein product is CASSPSGATYEQYF.

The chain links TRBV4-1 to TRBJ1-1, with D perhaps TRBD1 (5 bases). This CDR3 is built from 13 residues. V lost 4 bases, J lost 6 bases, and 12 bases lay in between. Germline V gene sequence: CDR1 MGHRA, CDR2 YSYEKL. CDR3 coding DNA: TGCGCCAGCAGCCCCCCGGGGCGGTCTGAAGCTTTCTTT. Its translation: CASSPPGRSEAFF.

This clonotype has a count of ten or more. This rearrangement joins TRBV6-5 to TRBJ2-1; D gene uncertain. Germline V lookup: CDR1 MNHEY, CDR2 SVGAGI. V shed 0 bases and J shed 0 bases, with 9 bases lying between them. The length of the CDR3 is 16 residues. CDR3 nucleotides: TGTGCCAGCAGTTACTCGTGGGGAAACTCCTACAATGAGCAGTTCTTC. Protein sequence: CASSYSWGNSYNEQFF.

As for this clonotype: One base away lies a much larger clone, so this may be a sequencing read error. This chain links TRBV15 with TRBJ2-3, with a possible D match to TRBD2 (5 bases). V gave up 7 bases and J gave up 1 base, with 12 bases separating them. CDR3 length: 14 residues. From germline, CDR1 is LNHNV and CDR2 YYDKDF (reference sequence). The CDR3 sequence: CATKASGGTDTQYF. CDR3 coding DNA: TGTGCCACCAAAGCCAGCGGAGGCACAGATACGCAGTATTTT. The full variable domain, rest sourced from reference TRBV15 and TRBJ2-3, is DAMVIQNPRYQVTQFGKPVTLSCSQTLNHNVMYWYQQKSSQAPKLLFHYYDKDFNNEADTPDNFQSRRPNTSFCFLDIRSPGLGDTAMYLCATKASGGTDTQYFGPGTRLTVL.

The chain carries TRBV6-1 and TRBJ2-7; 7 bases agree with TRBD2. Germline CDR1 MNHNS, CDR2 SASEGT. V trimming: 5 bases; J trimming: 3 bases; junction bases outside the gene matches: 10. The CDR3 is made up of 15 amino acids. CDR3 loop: CASSTLGGVGYEQYF. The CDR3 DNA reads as TGTGCCAGCAGTACTCTGGGGGGGGTAGGCTACGAGCAGTACTTC.

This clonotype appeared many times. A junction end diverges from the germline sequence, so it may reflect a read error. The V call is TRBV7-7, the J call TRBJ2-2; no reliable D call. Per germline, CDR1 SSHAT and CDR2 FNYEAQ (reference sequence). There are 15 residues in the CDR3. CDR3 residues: CASSLAGSRTGELFF. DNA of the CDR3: TGTGCTAGCAGCTTAGCAGGATCTCGAACCGGGGAGCTGTTTTTT.

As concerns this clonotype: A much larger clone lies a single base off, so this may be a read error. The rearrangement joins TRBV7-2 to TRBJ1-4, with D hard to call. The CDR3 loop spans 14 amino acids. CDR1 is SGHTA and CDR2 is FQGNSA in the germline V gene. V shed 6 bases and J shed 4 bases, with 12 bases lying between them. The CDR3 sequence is CASRERVGNEKLFF. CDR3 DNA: TGTGCCAGCAGAGAAAGGGTTGGTAATGAAAAACTGTTTTTT.

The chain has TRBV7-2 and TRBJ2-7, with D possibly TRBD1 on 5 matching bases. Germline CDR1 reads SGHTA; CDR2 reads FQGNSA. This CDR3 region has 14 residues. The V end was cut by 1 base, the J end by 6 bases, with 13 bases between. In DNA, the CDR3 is TGTGCCAGCAGCTTAGTAGGGGCTTCGGGCGAGCAGTACTTC. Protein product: CASSLVGASGEQYF.

The CDR3 loop is CASSQGIGQGFGAQYF. For the CDR3, the DNA is TGTGCCAGCAGCCAAGGGATAGGACAGGGTTTCGGGGCCCAGTACTTC. V and J are TRBV3-1 and TRBJ2-5; 8 nucleotides line up with TRBD1. The CDR3 covers 16 residues. Germline lookup yields CDR1 LGHDT and CDR2 YNNKEL (reference sequence). V lost 1 base, J lost 9 bases, and 13 bases stayed unmatched.

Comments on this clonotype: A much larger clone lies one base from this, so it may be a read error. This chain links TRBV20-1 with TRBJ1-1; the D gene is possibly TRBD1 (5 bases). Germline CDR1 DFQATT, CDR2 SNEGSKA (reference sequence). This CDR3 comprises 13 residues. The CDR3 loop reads CSAPLGENTEASF. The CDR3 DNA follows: TGCAGTGCCCCCTTGGGGGAAAACACTGAAGCTTCCTTT.

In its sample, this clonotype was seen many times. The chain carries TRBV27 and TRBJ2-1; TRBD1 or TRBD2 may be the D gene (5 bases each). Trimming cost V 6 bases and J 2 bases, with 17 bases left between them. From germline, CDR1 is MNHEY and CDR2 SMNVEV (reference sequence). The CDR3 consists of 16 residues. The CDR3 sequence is CASSPEGSGPYNEQFF. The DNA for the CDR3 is TGTGCCAGCAGCCCTGAGGGCTCGGGGCCCTACAATGAGCAGTTCTTC.

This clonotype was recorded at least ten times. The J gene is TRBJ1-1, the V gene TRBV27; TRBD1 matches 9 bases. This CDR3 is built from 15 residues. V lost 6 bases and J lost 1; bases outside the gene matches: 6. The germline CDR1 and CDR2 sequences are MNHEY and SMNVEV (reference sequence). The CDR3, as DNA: TGTGCCAGCAGGTTACAGGGGGCTACGAACACTGAAGCTTTCTTT. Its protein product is CASRLQGATNTEAFF.

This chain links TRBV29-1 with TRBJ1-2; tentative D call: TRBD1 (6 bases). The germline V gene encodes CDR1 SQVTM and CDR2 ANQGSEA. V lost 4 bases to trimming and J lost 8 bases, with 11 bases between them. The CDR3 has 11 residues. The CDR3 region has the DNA TGCAGCGTTGCTAACAGGGACGGCTACACCTTC. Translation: CSVANRDGYTF.

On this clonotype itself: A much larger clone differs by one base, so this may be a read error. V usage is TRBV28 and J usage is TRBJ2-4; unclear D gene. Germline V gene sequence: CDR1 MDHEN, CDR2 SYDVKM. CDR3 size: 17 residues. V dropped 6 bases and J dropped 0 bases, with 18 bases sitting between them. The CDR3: CASSQSTSKLAKNIQYF. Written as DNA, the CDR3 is TGTGCCAGCAGCCAGAGCACGTCTAAACTAGCCAAAAACATTCAGTACTTC.

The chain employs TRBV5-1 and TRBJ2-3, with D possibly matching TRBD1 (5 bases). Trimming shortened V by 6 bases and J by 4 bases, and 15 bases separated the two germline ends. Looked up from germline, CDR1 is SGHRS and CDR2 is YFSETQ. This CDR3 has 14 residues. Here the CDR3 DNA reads TGCGCCAGCAACCTTGACCAGGGATCAGATACGCAGTATTTT. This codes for CASNLDQGSDTQYF.

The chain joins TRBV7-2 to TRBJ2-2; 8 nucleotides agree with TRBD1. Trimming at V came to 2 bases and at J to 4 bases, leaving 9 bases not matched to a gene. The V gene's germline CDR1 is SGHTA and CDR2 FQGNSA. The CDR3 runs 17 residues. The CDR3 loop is CASSLYRGSFSTGELFF. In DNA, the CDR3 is TGTGCCAGCAGCTTATACAGGGGGTCGTTTAGCACCGGGGAGCTGTTTTTT.

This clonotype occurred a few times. DNA of the CDR3: TGTGCCAGCAGTCGAGCCGGGACCTACAATGAGCAGTTCTTC. Protein product: CASSRAGTYNEQFF. The chain recombines TRBV12-3 or TRBV12-4 with TRBJ2-1, with D tentatively TRBD2 (5 bases). The CDR3 runs to 14 residues. V dropped 5 bases and J dropped 2 bases, with 10 bases sitting between them.

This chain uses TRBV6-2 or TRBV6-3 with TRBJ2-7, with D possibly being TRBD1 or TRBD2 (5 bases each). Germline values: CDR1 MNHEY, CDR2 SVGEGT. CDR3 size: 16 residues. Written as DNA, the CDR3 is TGTGTTAGCAGTTACTCTCCAACGGGGACGGTCTACGAGCAGTACTTC. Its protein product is CVSSYSPTGTVYEQYF.

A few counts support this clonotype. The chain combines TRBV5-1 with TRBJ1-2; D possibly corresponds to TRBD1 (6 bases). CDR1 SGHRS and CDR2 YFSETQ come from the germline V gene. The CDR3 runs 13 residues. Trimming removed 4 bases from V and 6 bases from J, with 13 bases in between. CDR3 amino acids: CASSPPTGNGYTF. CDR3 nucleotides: TGCGCCAGCAGCCCCCCGACAGGAAATGGCTACACCTTC.

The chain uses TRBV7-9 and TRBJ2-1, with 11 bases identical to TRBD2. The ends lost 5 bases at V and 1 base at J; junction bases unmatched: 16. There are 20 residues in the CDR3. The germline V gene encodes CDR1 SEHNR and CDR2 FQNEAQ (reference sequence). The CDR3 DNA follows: TGTGCCAGCAGCCCCCCACATCGGGGGGGACTAGCGGATTCCTACAATGAGCAGTTCTTC. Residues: CASSPPHRGGLADSYNEQFF. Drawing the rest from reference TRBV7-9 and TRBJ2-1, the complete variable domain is DTGVSQNPRHKITKRGQNVTFRCDPISEHNRLYWYRQTLGQGPEFLTYFQNEAQLEKSRLLSDRFSAERPKGSFSTLEIQRTEQGDSAMYLCASSPPHRGGLADSYNEQFFGPGTRLTVL.

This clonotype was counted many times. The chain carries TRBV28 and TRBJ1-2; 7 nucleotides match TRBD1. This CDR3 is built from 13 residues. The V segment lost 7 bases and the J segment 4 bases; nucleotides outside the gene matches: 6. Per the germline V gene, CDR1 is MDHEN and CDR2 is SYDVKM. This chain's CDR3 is CASTPGGGYGYTF. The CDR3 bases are TGTGCCAGCACCCCAGGGGGTGGCTATGGCTACACCTTC.

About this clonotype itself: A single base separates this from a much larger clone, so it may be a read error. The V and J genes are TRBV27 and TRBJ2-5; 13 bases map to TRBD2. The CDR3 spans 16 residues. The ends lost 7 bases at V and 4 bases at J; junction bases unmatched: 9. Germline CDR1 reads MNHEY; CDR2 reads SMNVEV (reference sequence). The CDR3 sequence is CASIGTSGKGAETQYF. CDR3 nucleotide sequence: TGTGCCAGCATCGGGACTAGCGGGAAGGGGGCAGAGACCCAGTACTTC.

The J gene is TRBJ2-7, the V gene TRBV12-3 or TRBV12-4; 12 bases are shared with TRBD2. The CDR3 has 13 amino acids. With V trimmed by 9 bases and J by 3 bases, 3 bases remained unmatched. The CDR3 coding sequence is TGTGCCAGTACTAGCGGGAGGAACTACGAGCAGTACTTC. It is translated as CASTSGRNYEQYF.

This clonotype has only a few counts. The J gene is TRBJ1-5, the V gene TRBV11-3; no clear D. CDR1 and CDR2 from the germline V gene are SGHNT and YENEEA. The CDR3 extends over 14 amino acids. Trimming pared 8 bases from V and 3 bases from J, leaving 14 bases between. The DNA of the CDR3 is TGTGCCAGCCGCTCCGAGTCCAACAATCAGCCCCAGCATTTT. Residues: CASRSESNNQPQHF.